Below, one T cell receptor (beta chain) is given with its context. The antigen is unknown. This CDR3 contains 17 residues. Germline CDR1 SGDLS, CDR2 YYNGEE. The V gene lost 3 bases and the J gene lost 3 bases, with 21 bases spanning the gap. An input of about 0.5 to 1 ug of RNA was subjected to reverse transcription using random hexamers. Amplification of TCR beta CDR3 used immunoSEQ multiplex PCR across 54 Vbeta and 13 Jbeta. TCRdb redid the calling of the immunoSEQ multiplex PCR reads with MiXCR, one entry per CDR3 protein. The data contain around 80,000 distinct CDR3 sequences, 94% of them singletons. This sample is part of a study of CD8 T cells in Susac syndrome. Study results and limitations: It was acknowledged in the study that its TCR sequencing and HLA analysis involved a relatively small number of individuals.

CD8+ and CD4+ T cells circulating in blood were sequenced for TCR beta. Matching for age and sex applied to the controls, who were healthy donors. The rearrangement uses TRBV9 and TRBJ1-2; the D gene is possibly TRBD1 (6 bases). The sequenced sample was CD8+ T cells from PBMCs. The TCR sequence derives from a human donor in good health. Here the CDR3 DNA reads TGTGCCAGCAGCGCCAGTGGGTGGGGGGCTTTCGACTATGGCTACACCTTC. It translates to CASSASGWGAFDYGYTF.